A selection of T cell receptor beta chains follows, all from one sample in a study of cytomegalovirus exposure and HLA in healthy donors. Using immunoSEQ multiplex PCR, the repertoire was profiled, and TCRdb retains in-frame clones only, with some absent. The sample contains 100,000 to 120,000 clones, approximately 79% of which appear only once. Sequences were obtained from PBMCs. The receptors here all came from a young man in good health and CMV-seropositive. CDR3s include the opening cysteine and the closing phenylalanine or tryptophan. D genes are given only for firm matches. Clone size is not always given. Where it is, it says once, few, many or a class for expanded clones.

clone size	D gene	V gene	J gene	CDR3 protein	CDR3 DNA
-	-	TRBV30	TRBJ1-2	CAWNAGWDGYTF	TGTGCCTGGAATGCAGGGTGGGATGGCTACACCTTC
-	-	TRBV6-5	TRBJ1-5	CASGQYSNQPQHF	TGTGCCAGCGGGCAGTATAGCAATCAGCCCCAGCATTTT
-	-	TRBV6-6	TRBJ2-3	CASSYSRGTDTQYF	TGTGCCAGCAGTTACTCGCGGGGTACAGATACGCAGTATTTT
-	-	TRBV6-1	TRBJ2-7	CASSEAWRGRATYEQYF	TGTGCCAGCAGTGAAGCTTGGAGGGGAAGGGCTACCTACGAGCAGTACTTC
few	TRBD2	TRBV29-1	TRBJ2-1	CSGTSNYNEQFF	TGCAGCGGGACTAGCAATTACAATGAGCAGTTCTTC
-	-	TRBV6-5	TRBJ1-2	CASSYQEKYGYTF	TGTGCCAGCAGTTACCAGGAAAAGTATGGCTACACCTTC
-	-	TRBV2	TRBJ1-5	CASSEESGGRQPQHF	TGTGCCAGCAGTGAAGAATCCGGGGGGAGGCAGCCCCAGCATTTT
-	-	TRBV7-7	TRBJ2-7	CASSFLTVRPYYEQYF	TGTGCTAGCAGCTTCTTGACGGTGCGGCCATACTACGAGCAGTACTTC
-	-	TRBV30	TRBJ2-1	CAWTIQGEGNEQFF	TGTGCCTGGACCATTCAAGGGGAAGGGAATGAGCAGTTCTTC
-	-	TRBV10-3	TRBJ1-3	CAITPASERFTIYF	TGTGCCATCACCCCCGCCTCAGAGAGGTTCACCATATATTTT
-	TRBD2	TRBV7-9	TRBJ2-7	CASSFVGLARPYEQYF	TGTGCCAGCAGCTTTGTAGGACTAGCGAGGCCCTACGAGCAGTACTTC
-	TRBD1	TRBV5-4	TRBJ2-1	CASSIPGQENYNEQFF	TGTGCCAGCAGCATCCCGGGACAGGAAAACTACAATGAGCAGTTCTTC
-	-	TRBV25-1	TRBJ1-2	CASQGYSGYTF	TGTGCCAGCCAGGGGTATAGTGGCTACACCTTC
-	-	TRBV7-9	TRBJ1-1	CSSSRTGTEAFF	TGTTCCAGCAGCCGGACTGGGACTGAAGCTTTCTTT
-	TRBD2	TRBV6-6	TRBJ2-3	CASSRGGWRDTQYF	TGTGCCAGCAGTCGGGGGGGGTGGCGGGATACGCAGTATTTT
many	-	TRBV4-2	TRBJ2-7	CASSQDLVQGTYEQYF	TGTGCCAGCAGCCAAGATTTAGTTCAGGGCACATACGAGCAGTACTTC
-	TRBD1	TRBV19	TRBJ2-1	CASSRTGVGNNEQFF	TGTGCCAGTAGTAGAACAGGGGTCGGTAACAATGAGCAGTTCTTC
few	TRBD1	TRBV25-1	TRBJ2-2	CASSDSGGADGELFF	TGTGCCAGCAGTGATTCAGGGGGCGCCGACGGGGAGCTGTTTTTT
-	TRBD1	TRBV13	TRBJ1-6	CASSLQDRGSPLHF	TGTGCCAGCAGCTTACAGGACAGGGGTTCACCCCTCCACTTT
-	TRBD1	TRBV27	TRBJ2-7	CASGRDSSYEQYF	TGTGCCAGCGGCCGGGACAGTTCCTACGAGCAGTACTTC
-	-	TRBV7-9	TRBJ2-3	CASSSRLDENEQYF	TGTGCCAGCAGCTCCCGACTTGACGAAAATGAGCAGTATTTT
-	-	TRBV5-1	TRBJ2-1	CASSLVGDREQFF	TGCGCCAGCAGCTTGGTCGGGGATAGGGAGCAGTTCTTC
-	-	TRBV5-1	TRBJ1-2	CASSLSGSNYGYTF	TGCGCCAGCAGCTTGTCAGGAAGTAACTATGGCTACACCTTC
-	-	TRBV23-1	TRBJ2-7	CASRPRDIGPADQHEQYF	TGCGCCAGCAGACCCCGGGACATTGGGCCCGCCGACCAGCACGAGCAGTACTTC
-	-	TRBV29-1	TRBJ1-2	CSVEPQALLHGYTF	TGCAGCGTTGAACCACAGGCCTTACTCCATGGCTACACCTTC
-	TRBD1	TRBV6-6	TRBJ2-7	CASSNSGDRATRQYF	TGTGCCAGCAGTAACTCTGGGGACAGGGCTACGAGGCAGTACTTC
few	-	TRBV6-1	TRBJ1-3	CASSEARGGVTGNTIYF	TGTGCCAGCAGTGAAGCGCGTGGGGGGGTTACTGGAAACACCATATATTTT
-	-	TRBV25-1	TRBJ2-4	CASSGKYEPLAKNIQYF	TGTGCCAGCAGTGGAAAATATGAACCACTAGCCAAAAACATTCAGTACTTC
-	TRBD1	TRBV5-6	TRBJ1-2	CASSLLRDRGNYGYTF	TGTGCCAGCAGCTTGCTCCGGGACAGGGGTAACTATGGCTACACCTTC
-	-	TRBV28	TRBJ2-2	CASSQITRAKTGELFF	TGTGCCAGCAGTCAGATCACTAGAGCTAAAACCGGGGAGCTGTTTTTT
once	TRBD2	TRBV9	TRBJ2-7	CASSVAGGLEQYF	TGTGCCAGCAGCGTGGCGGGGGGTCTAGAGCAGTACTTC
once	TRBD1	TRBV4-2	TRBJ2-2	CASSQVRGGGSNTGELFF	TGTGCCAGCAGCCAAGTGCGAGGGGGCGGCTCTAACACCGGGGAGCTGTTTTTT
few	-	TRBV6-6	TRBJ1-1	CASSYSKGGPYTEAFF	TGTGCCAGCAGTTACTCGAAAGGTGGGCCTTACACTGAAGCTTTCTTT
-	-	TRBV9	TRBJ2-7	CASSVSTAVTYEQYF	TGTGCCAGCAGCGTATCTACAGCGGTGACCTACGAGCAGTACTTC
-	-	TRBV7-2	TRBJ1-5	CASSVTGSNQPQHF	TGTGCCAGCAGCGTGACAGGAAGCAATCAGCCCCAGCATTTT